The rows below give T cell receptor beta chains drawn from one sample of a study of cytomegalovirus exposure and HLA in healthy donors. The data were produced by immunoSEQ multiplex PCR, yet TCRdb's version contains in-frame clones alone and is incomplete. The sample comprises 250,000 or so clones, approximately 87% of which are singletons, and about 3% rests with the top ten. The sequencing input was PBMCs. Every receptor here comes from a man between 18 and 29 years old in good health and CMV-seronegative. The CDR3 runs from the conserved cysteine through the conserved F or W. A D gene is named only where the DNA matches it firmly. Some rows have no size entry. The others give once, few or many, or a class for an expanded clone.

size | J | D | V | CDR3 | DNA
NA | TRBJ2-7 | TRBD1 | TRBV4-1 | CASSHRTTGPYEQYF | TGCGCCAGCAGCCATCGCACGACAGGGCCCTACGAGCAGTACTTC
NA | TRBJ1-1 | NA | TRBV5-1 | CASRQGNTEAFF | TGCGCCAGCAGACAGGGGAACACTGAAGCTTTCTTT
NA | TRBJ1-4 | NA | TRBV27 | CASGSWGGGNEKLFF | TGTGCCAGCGGGTCCTGGGGGGGAGGAAATGAAAAACTGTTTTTT
NA | TRBJ1-1 | NA | TRBV2 | CAIGGAPRDDTEAFF | TGTGCCATTGGGGGGGCTCCTCGGGATGACACTGAAGCTTTCTTT
NA | TRBJ2-5 | TRBD2 | TRBV18 | CASSFGLAGGETQYF | TGTGCCAGCTCCTTCGGACTAGCGGGAGGGGAGACCCAGTACTTC
once | TRBJ1-2 | TRBD1 | TRBV6-1 | CASSGQGRGYTF | TGTGCCAGCAGTGGACAGGGTCGTGGCTACACCTTC
NA | TRBJ1-4 | TRBD1 | TRBV27 | CASSYRTGRFEKLFF | TGTGCCAGCAGTTATAGGACAGGCCGGTTTGAAAAACTGTTTTTT
NA | TRBJ1-1 | TRBD1 | TRBV29-1 | CSVEGTGEAFF | TGCAGCGTTGAAGGGACAGGGGAAGCTTTCTTT
NA | TRBJ2-7 | NA | TRBV27 | CASSPVGHLLEQYF | TGTGCCAGCAGTCCGGTGGGACATTTATTGGAGCAGTACTTC
NA | TRBJ1-5 | NA | TRBV19 | CASSFGSTSNQPQHF | TGTGCCAGTAGTTTCGGTAGCACTAGCAATCAGCCCCAGCATTTT
NA | TRBJ1-1 | NA | TRBV18 | CASSPRTEGTEAFF | TGTGCCAGCTCACCAAGGACAGAGGGGACTGAAGCTTTCTTT
once | TRBJ1-1 | TRBD1 | TRBV5-6 | CASSFDTGVRYTEAFF | TGTGCCAGCAGCTTTGACACAGGGGTCCGGTACACTGAAGCTTTCTTT
NA | TRBJ1-1 | NA | TRBV5-5 | CASRADPGPMNTEAFF | TGTGCCAGCAGGGCCGACCCAGGGCCCATGAACACTGAAGCTTTCTTT
NA | TRBJ2-5 | NA | TRBV5-1 | CASRWTNEETQYF | TGCGCCAGCAGATGGACTAACGAAGAGACCCAGTACTTC
NA | TRBJ2-1 | NA | TRBV7-2 | CASIVGRREQFF | TGTGCCAGCATCGTGGGGAGGCGTGAGCAGTTCTTC
NA | TRBJ1-5 | TRBD1 | TRBV7-9 | CASSLGTGTGPQPQHF | TGTGCCAGCAGCTTAGGTACTGGGACAGGGCCTCAGCCCCAGCATTTT
NA | TRBJ2-2 | TRBD1 | TRBV7-2 | CASSKDPGQVGAGELFF | TGTGCCAGCAGCAAAGACCCGGGACAGGTCGGGGCCGGGGAGCTGTTTTTT
NA | TRBJ2-5 | TRBD2 | TRBV29-1 | CSVDRGGAETQYF | TGCAGCGTTGATCGGGGGGGCGCGGAGACCCAGTACTTC
NA | TRBJ2-5 | NA | TRBV7-9 | CASSLGSDVLTALQETQYF | TGTGCCAGCAGCTTAGGTTCGGATGTTTTGACAGCACTCCAAGAGACCCAGTACTTC
NA | TRBJ2-7 | NA | TRBV28 | CASSQYPSGAADEQYF | TGTGCCAGCAGTCAATATCCCTCAGGGGCGGCGGACGAGCAGTACTTC
NA | TRBJ2-1 | TRBD2 | TRBV28 | CASIGVGLASGNEQFF | TGTGCCAGCATCGGCGTGGGACTTGCTAGCGGCAATGAGCAGTTCTTC
NA | TRBJ1-1 | TRBD1 | TRBV19 | CASRTGQGWDTEAFF | TGTGCCAGTAGAACGGGACAGGGGTGGGACACTGAAGCTTTCTTT
NA | TRBJ2-7 | NA | TRBV30 | CAWSPNSYGQYF | TGTGCCTGGAGCCCTAACAGTTACGGGCAGTACTTC